These T cell receptor beta chains were read from a single sample in a study of post-analysis software for immune sequencing data. MiXCR, run by TCRdb on the PCR reads, gives a single entry per CDR3 protein. The profile shows roughly 800,000 distinct CDR3 sequences, 25% to 30% of them singletons. Specimen: blood. These receptors were obtained from a girl aged 10-17 years with multiple sclerosis. Each CDR3 is given with its conserved first and last residue. The order of the fields is clone size, V gene, D gene, J gene, CDR3 protein, CDR3 DNA. A D gene is named only where the DNA matches it firmly. Clone size is not always given. Where it is, it says once, few, many or a class for expanded clones.

size: many; V: TRBV10-3; D: TRBD2; J: TRBJ2-3; CDR3: CAISEGLAGVDTQYF; DNA: TGTGCCATCAGTGAGGGGCTAGCGGGAGTAGATACGCAGTATTTT
size: -; V: TRBV24-1; D: -; J: TRBJ1-1; CDR3: CATIPDSPEAFF; DNA: TGTGCCACCATTCCGGACAGCCCTGAAGCTTTCTTT
size: few; V: TRBV6-1; D: -; J: TRBJ1-1; CDR3: CASSEWVGTEAFF; DNA: TGTGCCAGCAGTGAATGGGTCGGCACTGAAGCTTTCTTT
size: few; V: TRBV28; D: -; J: TRBJ1-5; CDR3: CASSFGQLNQPQHF; DNA: TGTGCCAGCAGTTTCGGACAGCTCAATCAGCCCCAGCATTTT
size: few; V: TRBV4-3; D: TRBD1; J: TRBJ2-7; CDR3: CASSHTRGTGTYEQYF; DNA: TGCGCCAGCAGCCACACGAGGGGGACAGGGACCTACGAGCAGTACTTC
size: -; V: TRBV20-1; D: TRBD2; J: TRBJ2-3; CDR3: CSARAGLGGALDTQYF; DNA: TGCAGTGCTAGAGCGGGGCTCGGGGGGGCTTTGGATACGCAGTATTTT
size: few; V: TRBV5-1; D: -; J: TRBJ2-1; CDR3: CASSLRADRNNEQFF; DNA: TGCGCCAGCAGCTTGAGGGCAGACCGAAACAATGAGCAGTTCTTC
size: many; V: TRBV29-1; D: TRBD2; J: TRBJ2-1; CDR3: CSASLAGVWNEQFF; DNA: TGCAGCGCATCACTAGCGGGAGTGTGGAATGAGCAGTTCTTC
size: -; V: TRBV20-1; D: -; J: TRBJ2-1; CDR3: CSAFGESSYNEQFF; DNA: TGCAGTGCTTTCGGGGAGAGCTCCTACAATGAGCAGTTCTTC
size: -; V: TRBV27; D: -; J: TRBJ2-7; CDR3: CASSLLGDSYEQYF; DNA: TGTGCCAGCAGTCTTTTGGGGGACTCCTACGAGCAGTACTTC
size: few; V: TRBV9; D: TRBD2; J: TRBJ2-1; CDR3: CASSGSGGGRTYNEQFF; DNA: TGTGCCAGCAGCGGGAGCGGGGGAGGGAGGACCTACAATGAGCAGTTCTTC
size: few; V: TRBV20-1; D: -; J: TRBJ2-5; CDR3: CSARLGGGETQYF; DNA: TGCAGTGCTAGATTGGGGGGAGGAGAGACCCAGTACTTC
size: many; V: TRBV3-1; D: TRBD2; J: TRBJ2-1; CDR3: CASSPEGTSEFF; DNA: TGTGCCAGCAGCCCCGAGGGGACTAGCGAGTTCTTC
size: few; V: TRBV6-2/TRBV6-3; D: TRBD2; J: TRBJ2-7; CDR3: CASGWTASGLADYEQYF; DNA: TGTGCCAGCGGCTGGACAGCCTCCGGACTAGCGGACTACGAGCAGTACTTC
size: -; V: TRBV28; D: -; J: TRBJ1-3; CDR3: CASSLGGQSGNTIYF; DNA: TGTGCCAGCAGTTTAGGGGGCCAATCTGGAAACACCATATATTTT
size: -; V: TRBV28; D: TRBD2; J: TRBJ2-3; CDR3: CASSLPGSGTPDTQYF; DNA: TGTGCCAGCAGCCTCCCGGGTAGCGGGACCCCAGATACGCAGTATTTT
size: few; V: TRBV4-3; D: -; J: TRBJ1-5; CDR3: CASSQGLGLYSNQPQHF; DNA: TGCGCCAGCAGCCAAGGGTTGGGGTTATATAGCAATCAGCCCCAGCATTTT
size: few; V: TRBV5-1; D: -; J: TRBJ2-1; CDR3: CASSPGLSAYNEQFF; DNA: TGCGCCAGCAGCCCGGGGTTATCGGCCTACAATGAGCAGTTCTTC
size: -; V: TRBV20-1; D: TRBD2; J: TRBJ2-7; CDR3: CSARDLLRGVYEQYF; DNA: TGCAGTGCTAGAGATCTCCTCCGGGGGGTCTACGAGCAGTACTTC
size: -; V: TRBV14; D: -; J: TRBJ1-2; CDR3: CASSQDPPPSYGYTF; DNA: TGTGCCAGCAGCCAAGATCCTCCACCAAGCTATGGCTACACCTTC
size: -; V: TRBV28; D: -; J: TRBJ1-5; CDR3: CASRRTGRRRQPQHF; DNA: TGTGCCAGCAGACGAACAGGGCGGAGAAGGCAGCCCCAGCATTTT
size: few; V: TRBV7-9; D: -; J: TRBJ2-5; CDR3: CASSIAVYQETQYF; DNA: TGTGCCAGCAGTATAGCGGTGTACCAAGAGACCCAGTACTTC
size: few; V: TRBV6-5; D: -; J: TRBJ2-1; CDR3: CASSYSSLTNEQFF; DNA: TGTGCCAGCAGTTACTCGTCCTTGACTAATGAGCAGTTCTTC
size: few; V: TRBV7-2; D: TRBD2; J: TRBJ2-1; CDR3: CASSFGTSMGEQFF; DNA: TGTGCCAGCAGCTTCGGGACTAGTATGGGTGAGCAGTTCTTC
size: -; V: TRBV6-5; D: -; J: TRBJ1-5; CDR3: CASSWGVGNQPQHF; DNA: TGTGCCAGCAGTTGGGGCGTCGGCAATCAGCCCCAGCATTTT
size: few; V: TRBV6-5; D: -; J: TRBJ1-6; CDR3: CASSYSAAGGLSYNSPLHF; DNA: TGTGCCAGCAGTTACTCGGCGGCTGGGGGGCTCTCCTATAATTCACCCCTCCACTTT
size: -; V: TRBV4-1; D: TRBD1; J: TRBJ1-4; CDR3: CASSQDIGRQGSFEKLFF; DNA: TGCGCCAGCAGCCAAGATATAGGGAGACAGGGATCTTTTGAAAAACTGTTTTTT
size: many; V: TRBV6-5; D: -; J: TRBJ2-3; CDR3: CASSYAQEASTDTQYF; DNA: TGTGCCAGCAGTTACGCACAGGAGGCTAGCACAGATACGCAGTATTTT
size: -; V: TRBV2; D: TRBD2; J: TRBJ2-5; CDR3: CASRRGWQETQYF; DNA: TGTGCCTCCCGGCGGGGGTGGCAAGAGACCCAGTACTTC
size: few; V: TRBV6-5; D: -; J: TRBJ1-2; CDR3: CASSYEGSGGGYTF; DNA: TGTGCCAGCAGTTACGAGGGTTCAGGCGGTGGCTACACCTTC